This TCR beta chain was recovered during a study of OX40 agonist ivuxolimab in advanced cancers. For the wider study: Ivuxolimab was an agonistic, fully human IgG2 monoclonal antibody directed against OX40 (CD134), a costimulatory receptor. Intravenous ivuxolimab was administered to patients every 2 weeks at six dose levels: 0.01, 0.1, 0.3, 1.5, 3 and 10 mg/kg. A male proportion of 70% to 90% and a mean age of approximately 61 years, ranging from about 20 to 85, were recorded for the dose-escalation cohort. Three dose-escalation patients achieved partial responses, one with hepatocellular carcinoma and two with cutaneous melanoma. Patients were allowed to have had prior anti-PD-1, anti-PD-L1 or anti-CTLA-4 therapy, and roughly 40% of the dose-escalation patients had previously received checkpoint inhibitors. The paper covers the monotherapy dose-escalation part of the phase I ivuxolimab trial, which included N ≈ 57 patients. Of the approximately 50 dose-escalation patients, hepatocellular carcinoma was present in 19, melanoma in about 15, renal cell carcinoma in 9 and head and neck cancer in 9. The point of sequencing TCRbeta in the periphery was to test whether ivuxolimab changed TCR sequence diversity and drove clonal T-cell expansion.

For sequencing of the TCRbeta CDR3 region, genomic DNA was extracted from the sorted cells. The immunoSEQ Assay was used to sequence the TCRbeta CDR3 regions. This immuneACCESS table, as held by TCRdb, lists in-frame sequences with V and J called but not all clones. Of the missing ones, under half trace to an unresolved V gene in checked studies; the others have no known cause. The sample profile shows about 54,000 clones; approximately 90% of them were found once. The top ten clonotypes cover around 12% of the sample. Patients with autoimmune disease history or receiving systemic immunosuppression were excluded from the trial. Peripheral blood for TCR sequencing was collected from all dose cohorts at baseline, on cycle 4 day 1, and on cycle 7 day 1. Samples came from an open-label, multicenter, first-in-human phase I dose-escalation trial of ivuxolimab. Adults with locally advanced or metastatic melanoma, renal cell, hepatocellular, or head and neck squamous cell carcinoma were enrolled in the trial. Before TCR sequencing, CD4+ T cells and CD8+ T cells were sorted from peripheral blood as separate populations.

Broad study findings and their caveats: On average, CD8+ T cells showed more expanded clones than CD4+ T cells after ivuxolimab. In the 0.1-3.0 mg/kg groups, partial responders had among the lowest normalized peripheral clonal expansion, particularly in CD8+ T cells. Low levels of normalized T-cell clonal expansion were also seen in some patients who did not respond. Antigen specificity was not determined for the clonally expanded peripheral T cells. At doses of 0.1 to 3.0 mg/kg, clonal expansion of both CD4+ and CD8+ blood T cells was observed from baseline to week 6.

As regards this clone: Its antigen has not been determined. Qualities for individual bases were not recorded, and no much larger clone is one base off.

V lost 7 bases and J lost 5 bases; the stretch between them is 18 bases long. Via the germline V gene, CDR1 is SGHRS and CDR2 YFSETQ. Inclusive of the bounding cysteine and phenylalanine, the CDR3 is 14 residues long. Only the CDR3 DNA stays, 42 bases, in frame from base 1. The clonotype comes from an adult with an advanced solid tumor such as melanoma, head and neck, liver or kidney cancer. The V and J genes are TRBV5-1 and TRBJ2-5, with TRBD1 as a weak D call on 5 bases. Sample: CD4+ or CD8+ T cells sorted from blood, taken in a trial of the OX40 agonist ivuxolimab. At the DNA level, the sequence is TGCGCCAGCTCCTGGACACCCGAAGGTGAGACCCAGTACTTC. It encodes CASSWTPEGETQYF.